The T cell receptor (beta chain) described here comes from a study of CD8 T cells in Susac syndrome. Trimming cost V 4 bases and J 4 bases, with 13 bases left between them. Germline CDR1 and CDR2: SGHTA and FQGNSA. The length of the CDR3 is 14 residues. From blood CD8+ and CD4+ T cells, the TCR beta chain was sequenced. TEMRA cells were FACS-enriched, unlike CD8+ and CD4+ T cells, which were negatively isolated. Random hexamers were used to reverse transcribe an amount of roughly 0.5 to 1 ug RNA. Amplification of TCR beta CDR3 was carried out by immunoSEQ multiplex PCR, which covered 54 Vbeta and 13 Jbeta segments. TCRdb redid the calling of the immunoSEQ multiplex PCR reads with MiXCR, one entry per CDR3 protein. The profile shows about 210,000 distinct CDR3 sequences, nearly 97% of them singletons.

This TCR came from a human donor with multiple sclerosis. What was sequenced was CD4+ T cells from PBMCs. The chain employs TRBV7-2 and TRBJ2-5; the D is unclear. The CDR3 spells CASSSTSNGETQYF. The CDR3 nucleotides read TGTGCCAGCAGCTCTACGTCTAATGGAGAGACCCAGTACTTC.